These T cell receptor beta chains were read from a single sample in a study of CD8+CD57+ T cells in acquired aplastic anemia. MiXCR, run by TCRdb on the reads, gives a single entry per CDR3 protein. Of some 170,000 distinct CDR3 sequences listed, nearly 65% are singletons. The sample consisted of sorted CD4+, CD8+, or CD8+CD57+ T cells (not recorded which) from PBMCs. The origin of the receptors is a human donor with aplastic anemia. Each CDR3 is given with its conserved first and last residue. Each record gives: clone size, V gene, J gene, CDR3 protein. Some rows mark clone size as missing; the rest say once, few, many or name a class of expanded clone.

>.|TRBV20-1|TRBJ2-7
CSASDNDEQYF
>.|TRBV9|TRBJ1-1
CASRPRGRDTEAFF
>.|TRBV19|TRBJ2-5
CASSISWQGETQYF
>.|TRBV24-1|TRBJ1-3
CATSADNLPDSGNTIYF
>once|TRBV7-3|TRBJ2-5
CASSLGTGALETQYF
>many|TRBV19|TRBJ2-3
CASSIEAGGGSITDTQYF
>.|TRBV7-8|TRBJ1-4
CASSTRDFPAEKLFF
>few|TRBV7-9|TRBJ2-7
CASSLMLGRFDEQYF
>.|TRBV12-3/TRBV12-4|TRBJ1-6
CASSTGQSPLHF
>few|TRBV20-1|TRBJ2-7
CSAIAGGPNEQYF
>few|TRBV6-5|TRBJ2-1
CASSYSLWGRSSYNEQFF
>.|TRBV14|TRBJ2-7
CASSLLRGPSYEQYF
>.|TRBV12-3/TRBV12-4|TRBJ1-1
CASSTGTSNTEAFF
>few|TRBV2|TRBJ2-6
CASRTRDTSGANVLTF
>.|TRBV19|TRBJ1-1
CASRGQRNTEAFF
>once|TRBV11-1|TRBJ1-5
CASSLTAVQPQHF